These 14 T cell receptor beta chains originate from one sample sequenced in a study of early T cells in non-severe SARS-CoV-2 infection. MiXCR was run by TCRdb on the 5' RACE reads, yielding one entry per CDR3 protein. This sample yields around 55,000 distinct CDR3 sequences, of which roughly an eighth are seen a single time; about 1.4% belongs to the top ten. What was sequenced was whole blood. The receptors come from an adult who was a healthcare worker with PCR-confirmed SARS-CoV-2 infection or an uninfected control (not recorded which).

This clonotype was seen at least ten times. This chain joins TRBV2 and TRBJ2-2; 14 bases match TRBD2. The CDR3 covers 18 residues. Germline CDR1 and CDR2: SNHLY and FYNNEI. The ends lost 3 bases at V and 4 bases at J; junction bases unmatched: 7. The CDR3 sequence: CASSDEGLAGEGTGELFF. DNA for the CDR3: TGTGCCAGCAGTGACGAGGGACTAGCGGGAGAGGGCACCGGGGAGCTGTTTTTT.

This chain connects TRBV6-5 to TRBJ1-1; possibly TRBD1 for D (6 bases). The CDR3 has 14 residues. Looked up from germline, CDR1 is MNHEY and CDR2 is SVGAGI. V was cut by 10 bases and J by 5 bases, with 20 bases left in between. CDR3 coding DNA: TGTGCCATCCATGGCGGGGGGCTAGGGACTGAAGCTTTCTTT. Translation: CAIHGGGLGTEAFF.

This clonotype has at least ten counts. This CDR3 reads CASSDSWGAVDTQYF. The CDR3 nucleotides are TGTGCCAGCAGTGACTCTTGGGGGGCGGTAGATACGCAGTATTTT. The chain links TRBV6-4 to TRBJ2-3, with D perhaps assigned TRBD1 or TRBD2 (6 bases each). V was clipped by 0 bases and J by 5 bases, with 12 bases between them. The germline V gene has CDR1 MRHNA and CDR2 SNTAGT. The CDR3 spans 15 residues.

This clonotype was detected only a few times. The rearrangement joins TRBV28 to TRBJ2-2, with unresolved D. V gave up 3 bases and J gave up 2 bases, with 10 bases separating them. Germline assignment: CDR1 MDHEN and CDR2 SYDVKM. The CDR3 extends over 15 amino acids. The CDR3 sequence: CASSLTIGNTGELFF. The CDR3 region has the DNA TGTGCCAGCAGTTTGACGATAGGAAACACCGGGGAGCTGTTTTTT.

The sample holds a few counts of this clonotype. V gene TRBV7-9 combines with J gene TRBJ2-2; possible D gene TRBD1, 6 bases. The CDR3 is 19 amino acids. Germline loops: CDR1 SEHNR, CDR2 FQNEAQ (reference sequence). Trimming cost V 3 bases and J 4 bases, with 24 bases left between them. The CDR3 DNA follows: TGTGCCAGCAGCTTTTCCGTCAATGCAGGTGGGGGCGGCACCGGGGAGCTGTTTTTT. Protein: CASSFSVNAGGGGTGELFF.

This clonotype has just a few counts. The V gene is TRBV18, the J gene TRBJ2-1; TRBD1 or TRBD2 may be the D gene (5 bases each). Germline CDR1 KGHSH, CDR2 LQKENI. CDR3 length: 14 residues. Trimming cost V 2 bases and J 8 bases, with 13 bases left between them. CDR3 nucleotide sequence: TGTGCCAGCTCACCATTGCCAGGGACCGATGAGCAGTTCTTC. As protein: CASSPLPGTDEQFF.

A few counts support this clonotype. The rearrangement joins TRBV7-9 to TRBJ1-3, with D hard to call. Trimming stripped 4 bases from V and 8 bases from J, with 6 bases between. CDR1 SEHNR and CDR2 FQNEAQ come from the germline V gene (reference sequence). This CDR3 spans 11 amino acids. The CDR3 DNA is TGTGCCAGCAGCTCGTCTGACACCATATATTTT. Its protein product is CASSSSDTIYF.

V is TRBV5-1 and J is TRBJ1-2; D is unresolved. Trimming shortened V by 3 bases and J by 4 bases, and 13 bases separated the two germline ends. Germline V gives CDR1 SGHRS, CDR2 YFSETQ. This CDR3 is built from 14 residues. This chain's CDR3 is CASSSTIGSYGYTF. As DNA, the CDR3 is TGCGCCAGCAGCTCGACGATCGGCTCCTATGGCTACACCTTC.

As DNA, the CDR3 is TGTGCCAGCAGCGTCGAGGGGGCGACTACAGATACGCAGTATTTT. This encodes CASSVEGATTDTQYF. J is TRBJ2-3 and V is TRBV11-2; 7 bases are shared with TRBD1. In germline, CDR1 is SGHAT, CDR2 FQNNGV. The V segment lost 5 bases and the J segment 3 bases; nucleotides outside the gene matches: 8. This CDR3 is built from 15 residues.

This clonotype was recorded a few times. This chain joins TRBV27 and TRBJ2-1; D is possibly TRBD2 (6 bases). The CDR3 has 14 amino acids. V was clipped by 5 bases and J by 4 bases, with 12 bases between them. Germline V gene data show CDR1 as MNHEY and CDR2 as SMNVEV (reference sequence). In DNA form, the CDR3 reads TGTGCCAGCAGTCCCACCGGGGGATACAATGAGCAGTTCTTC. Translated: CASSPTGGYNEQFF.

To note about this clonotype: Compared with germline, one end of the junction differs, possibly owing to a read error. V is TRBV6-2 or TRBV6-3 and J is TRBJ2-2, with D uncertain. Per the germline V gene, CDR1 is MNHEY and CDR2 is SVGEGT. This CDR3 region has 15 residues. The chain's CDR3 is CASSNSGEDTGELFF. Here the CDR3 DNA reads TGTGCCAGCAGTAACTCTGGCGAAGACACCGGGGAGCTGTTTTTT.

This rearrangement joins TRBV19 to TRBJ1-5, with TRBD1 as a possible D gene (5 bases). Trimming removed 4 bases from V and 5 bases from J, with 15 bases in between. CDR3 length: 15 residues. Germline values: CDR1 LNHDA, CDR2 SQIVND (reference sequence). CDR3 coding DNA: TGTGCCAGTAGTACGAAGGGACGGCCATATCAGCCCCAGCATTTT. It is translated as CASSTKGRPYQPQHF. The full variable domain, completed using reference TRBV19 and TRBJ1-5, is DGGITQSPKYLFRKEGQNVTLSCEQNLNHDAMYWYRQDPGQGLRLIYYSQIVNDFQKGDIAEGYSVSREKKESFPLTVTSAQKNPTAFYLCASSTKGRPYQPQHFGDGTRLSIL.

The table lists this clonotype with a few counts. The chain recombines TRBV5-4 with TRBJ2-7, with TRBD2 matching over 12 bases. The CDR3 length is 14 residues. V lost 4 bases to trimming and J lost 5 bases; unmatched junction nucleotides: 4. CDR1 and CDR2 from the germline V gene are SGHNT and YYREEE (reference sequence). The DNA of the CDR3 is TGTGCCAGCAGCGTACTAGCGGGGGGCGACGAGCAGTACTTC. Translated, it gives CASSVLAGGDEQYF.

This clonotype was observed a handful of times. CDR3 nucleotide sequence: TGTGCCAGCAGTGAAGGATGGCAGGGCTATGGCTACACCTTC. It encodes CASSEGWQGYGYTF. The chain joins TRBV6-1 to TRBJ1-2; tentative D call: TRBD1 (5 bases). Germline CDR1 and CDR2: MNHNS and SASEGT. Trimming took 1 base from V and 4 from J, leaving 10 bases between them. The CDR3 has 14 residues.